The 24 T cell receptor beta chains given below trace back to one sample, sequenced in a study of T cell responses to AZD1222 COVID-19 vaccine. Sequencing used immunoSEQ multiplex PCR; TCRdb keeps in-frame clones, though not all of them. The table has 98,000 or so clones, around 85% seen once. Material: peripheral blood, obtained 28 days after the second AZD1222 dose. Every receptor here comes from an adult who received the AZD1222 COVID-19 vaccine.

This clone showed up just once. V gene TRBV5-1 combines with J gene TRBJ1-2; TRBD1 matches 7 bases. V trimming: 7 bases; J trimming: 3 bases; junction bases outside the gene matches: 9. Germline lookup yields CDR1 SGHRS and CDR2 YFSETQ. The CDR3 totals 14 residues. CDR3 in DNA: TGCGCCAGCGGGGTACAGGGGTTCGACTATGGCTACACCTTC. Translation gives CASGVQGFDYGYTF.

This clone was seen just once. V usage is TRBV7-2 and J usage is TRBJ2-3; unclear D gene. The CDR3 contains 13 residues. Trimming removed 2 bases at V and 5 bases at J, with 8 bases between. The germline V gene has CDR1 SGHTA and CDR2 FQGNSA. The CDR3 nucleotides are TGTGCCAGCAGCTTACCCACCAAAGATACGCAGTATTTT. Translated: CASSLPTKDTQYF.

The chain carries TRBV11-2 and TRBJ1-2; 8 bases line up with TRBD1. Germline lookup yields CDR1 SGHAT and CDR2 FQNNGV. Trimming removed 5 bases from V and 2 bases from J; junction bases left unmatched: 4. The CDR3 is made up of 14 amino acids. CDR3 protein: CASSRTGSNYGYTF. For the CDR3, the DNA is TGTGCCAGCAGCCGGACAGGGTCGAACTATGGCTACACCTTC.

The chain carries TRBV3-1 (or the pseudogene TRBV3-2) and TRBJ1-5; the D is unclear. CDR3 length: 13 residues. Trimming pared 0 bases from V and 9 bases from J, leaving 9 bases between. The germline V gene has CDR1 LGHDT and CDR2 YNNKEL (reference sequence). The CDR3 protein is CASSQDGGRPQHF. The CDR3 DNA reads as TGTGCCAGCAGCCAAGATGGCGGTAGGCCCCAGCATTTT.

In this sample, this clone turned up once. The chain uses TRBV10-3 and TRBJ1-5, with 9 nucleotides matching TRBD1. The V gene's germline CDR1 is ENHRY and CDR2 SYGVKD. Trimming at V came to 2 bases and at J to 8 bases, leaving 7 bases not matched to a gene. The CDR3 is 15 amino acids. The CDR3 reads CAISETSDRGKPQHF. In DNA, the CDR3 is TGTGCCATCAGTGAGACCTCAGACAGGGGGAAGCCCCAGCATTTT.

The table lists this clone with a count of one. The V gene is TRBV5-1, the J gene TRBJ2-4; possible D gene TRBD2, 6 bases. V lost 0 bases and J 0 bases, leaving 10 bases between the germline ends. The CDR3 has 16 residues. Germline CDR1 SGHRS, CDR2 YFSETQ. CDR3 DNA: TGCGCCAGCAGCTTGGACGGGGGACTAGCCAAAAACATTCAGTACTTC. Its protein is CASSLDGGLAKNIQYF.

The chain employs TRBV5-1 and TRBJ2-2; D possibly matches TRBD1 or TRBD2 (5 bases each). Germline CDR1 reads SGHRS; CDR2 reads YFSETQ. CDR3 length: 15 amino acids. The V end was cut by 0 bases, the J end by 6 bases, with 12 bases between. The CDR3 here is CASSLGGASSGELFF. In DNA form, the CDR3 reads TGCGCCAGCAGCTTGGGAGGGGCCAGCTCCGGGGAGCTGTTTTTT. Looking up the rest from reference TRBV5-1 and TRBJ2-2 gives the full variable domain: KAGVTQTPRYLIKTRGQQVTLSCSPISGHRSVSWYQQTPGQGLQFLFEYFSETQRNKGNFPGRFSGRQFSNSRSEMNVSTLELGDSALYLCASSLGGASSGELFFGEGSRLTVL.

This chain links TRBV5-1 with TRBJ2-5; D may be TRBD2 (5 bases). The CDR3 is 15 residues long. Trimming stripped 2 bases from V and 1 base from J, with 12 bases between. Germline V gene lookup returns CDR1 SGHRS and CDR2 YFSETQ. In nucleotides, the CDR3 is TGCGCCAGCAGCTTCGCAGCGGAACTCCAAGAGACCCAGTACTTC. This encodes CASSFAAELQETQYF.

This clone was observed a few times. The chain is built from TRBV19 and TRBJ1-5; 8 nucleotides line up with TRBD1. Germline CDR1 and CDR2: LNHDA and SQIVND (reference sequence). The junction had 5 bases not matched to a gene; V was cut back by 4 bases and J by 6 bases. This CDR3 region has 14 residues. The CDR3 is CASSTQGGIQPQHF. CDR3 bases: TGTGCCAGTAGTACACAGGGGGGGATTCAGCCCCAGCATTTT.

V is TRBV7-8 and J is TRBJ2-5, with 9 bases that match TRBD2. Trimming removed 5 bases from V and 3 bases from J; junction bases left unmatched: 7. Germline CDR1 SGHVS, CDR2 FQNEAQ. The CDR3 consists of 15 residues. The CDR3 sequence is CASSLERGEKETQYF. The CDR3, as DNA: TGTGCCAGCAGCCTAGAGCGGGGGGAAAAAGAGACCCAGTACTTC. The full variable domain, with the rest looked up from reference TRBV7-8 and TRBJ2-5, is GAGVSQSPRYKVAKRGQDVALRCDPISGHVSLFWYQQALGQGPEFLTYFQNEAQLDKSGLPSDRFFAERPEGSVSTLKIQRTQQEDSAVYLCASSLERGEKETQYFGPGTRLLVL.

This chain's CDR3 is CATRVGGGNEQYF. The CDR3 DNA reads TGTGCCACCAGGGTAGGAGGGGGCAACGAGCAGTACTTC. The V and J genes are TRBV27 and TRBJ2-7, with D perhaps TRBD1 (7 bases). This CDR3 comprises 13 residues. The V end lost 10 bases, the J end lost 5 bases, and 18 bases lay between the germline ends. In germline, CDR1 is MNHEY, CDR2 SMNVEV (reference sequence).

The J gene is TRBJ2-2, the V gene TRBV7-3; D is ambiguous. In germline, CDR1 is SGHTA, CDR2 FQGTGA. The length of the CDR3 is 13 residues. The germline V and J ends were trimmed by 4 bases and 6 bases, with 9 bases remaining between them. The CDR3 protein is CASSWGPAGELFF. The CDR3 nucleotides read TGTGCCAGCAGCTGGGGTCCCGCCGGGGAGCTGTTTTTT. The whole variable domain, remainder taken from reference TRBV7-3 and TRBJ2-2, is GAGVSQTPSNKVTEKGKYVELRCDPISGHTALYWYRQSLGQGPEFLIYFQGTGAADDSGLPNDRFFAVRPEGSVSTLKIQRTERGDSAVYLCASSWGPAGELFFGEGSRLTVL.

The chain is built from TRBV5-6 and TRBJ1-2; weak D call: TRBD1 (5 bases). Trimming left V 2 bases short and J 4 bases short, with 12 bases between. The CDR3 totals 14 residues. The V gene's germline CDR1 is SGHDT and CDR2 YYEEEE. CDR3 loop: CASSFPQVGYGYTF. In DNA form, the CDR3 reads TGTGCCAGCAGCTTCCCACAGGTGGGCTATGGCTACACCTTC. The variable domain in full, with the rest retrieved from reference TRBV5-6 and TRBJ1-2, is DAGVTQSPTHLIKTRGQQVTLRCSPKSGHDTVSWYQQALGQGPQFIFQYYEEEERQRGNFPDRFSGHQFPNYSSELNVNALLLGDSALYLCASSFPQVGYGYTFGSGTRLTVV.

This chain links TRBV7-2 with TRBJ2-7, with 9 bases fitting TRBD1. Germline CDR1 reads SGHTA; CDR2 reads FQGNSA. V dropped 5 bases and J dropped 1; count of bases not matched to a gene: 6. This CDR3 contains 15 residues. The CDR3 nucleotides read TGTGCCAGCAGCCCGGTTGGGACAGGGTCCTACGAGCAGTACTTC. Amino acid sequence: CASSPVGTGSYEQYF.

The chain joins TRBV5-4 to TRBJ2-2, with no clear D. Germline loops: CDR1 SGHNT, CDR2 YYREEE (reference sequence). Trimming stripped 4 bases from V and 2 bases from J, with 6 bases between. CDR3 length: 13 residues. CDR3: CASSHTNTGELFF. DNA for the CDR3: TGTGCCAGCAGCCACACCAACACCGGGGAGCTGTTTTTT.

The chain couples TRBV29-1 to TRBJ2-5; TRBD1 matches at 8 bases. V gave up 6 bases and J gave up 5 bases; unmatched junction bases: 11. Germline V gene sequence: CDR1 SQVTM, CDR2 ANQGSEA. The CDR3 runs 14 residues. CDR3: CSVGGQGRLETQYF. CDR3 coding DNA: TGCAGCGTCGGCGGACAGGGTCGTTTGGAGACCCAGTACTTC.

This clone was seen only a few times. The V gene is TRBV2, the J gene TRBJ1-2; possibly TRBD1 for D (5 bases). The CDR3 is 12 amino acids. V was pared by 10 bases and J by 2 bases, with 11 bases between. Per the germline V gene, CDR1 is SNHLY and CDR2 is FYNNEI. CDR3 residues: CATSTDNYGYTF. In nucleotides, the CDR3 is TGTGCCACGTCGACAGACAACTATGGCTACACCTTC.

DNA of the CDR3: TGTGCCAGCAGTGAAGGTGCCCGCTCTGGAAACACCATATATTTT. The encoded protein is CASSEGARSGNTIYF. The chain combines TRBV2 with TRBJ1-3; D is unresolved. This CDR3 has 15 residues. Germline V gives CDR1 SNHLY, CDR2 FYNNEI. Trimming cost V 1 base and J 0 bases, with 7 bases left between them.

V is TRBV7-7 and J is TRBJ1-5; D remains ambiguous. Germline CDR1 and CDR2: SSHAT and FNYEAQ (reference sequence). V lost 3 bases and J 1 base, leaving 13 bases between the germline ends. The CDR3 totals 16 residues. CDR3 coding DNA: TGTGCCAGCAGCTTGTCGGTCAAGTGGAGCAATCAGCCCCAGCATTTT. Its translation is CASSLSVKWSNQPQHF.

V is TRBV18 and J is TRBJ1-1; no definite D call. This CDR3 has 14 residues. The germline V gene encodes CDR1 KGHSH and CDR2 LQKENI. V lost 3 bases to trimming and J lost 5 bases, with 13 bases between them. This CDR3 is CASSPGKGRTEAFF. The CDR3 coding sequence is TGTGCCAGCTCACCCGGGAAAGGTAGGACTGAAGCTTTCTTT.

DNA for the CDR3: TGTGCCAGCAGTCCCTCGGGGGGGGCTGAAGCTTTCTTT. This codes for CASSPSGGAEAFF. V gene TRBV25-1 combines with J gene TRBJ1-1; maybe TRBD1 (5 bases). V shed 5 bases and J shed 6 bases, with 13 bases lying between them. Germline V gene sequence: CDR1 MGHDK, CDR2 SYGVNS. The CDR3 loop spans 13 amino acids.

This clone has just one count. The rearrangement links TRBV5-1 to TRBJ2-2; D is perhaps TRBD2 (6 bases). The CDR3 contains 17 residues. The V and J ends lost 0 bases and 0 bases respectively, with 12 bases between them. The germline CDR1 and CDR2 sequences are SGHRS and YFSETQ. Here the CDR3 reads CASSLAGGSTNTGELFF. The DNA for the CDR3 is TGCGCCAGCAGCTTGGCCGGAGGGAGTACGAACACCGGGGAGCTGTTTTTT.

The V call is TRBV7-9, the J call TRBJ1-5; D is uncertain. Germline assignment: CDR1 SEHNR and CDR2 FQNEAQ (reference sequence). The CDR3 extends over 17 amino acids. Trimming took off 5 bases at V and 2 bases at J, with 19 bases between the two ends. The CDR3 nucleotides are TGTGCCAGCAGCGCGGACGGCGGGATGTTGGGCAATCAGCCCCAGCATTTT. This gives the protein CASSADGGMLGNQPQHF. The full variable domain, completed using reference TRBV7-9 and TRBJ1-5, is DTGVSQNPRHKITKRGQNVTFRCDPISEHNRLYWYRQTLGQGPEFLTYFQNEAQLEKSRLLSDRFSAERPKGSFSTLEIQRTEQGDSAMYLCASSADGGMLGNQPQHFGDGTRLSIL.

There are a few counts of this clone. CDR3 protein: CASTTQGEQYF. CDR3 in DNA: TGTGCCAGCACCACACAGGGCGAGCAGTACTTC. This chain links TRBV11-3 with TRBJ2-7; D may be TRBD1 (6 bases). Trimming left V 7 bases short and J 6 bases short, with 10 bases between. Germline-derived CDR1 and CDR2 are SGHNT and YENEEA. The CDR3 covers 11 residues. Drawing the rest from reference TRBV11-3 and TRBJ2-7, the complete variable domain is EAGVVQSPRYKIIEKKQPVAFWCNPISGHNTLYWYLQNLGQGPELLIRYENEEAVDDSQLPKDRFSAERLKGVDSTLKIQPAELGDSAVYLCASTTQGEQYFGPGTRLTVT.